This T cell receptor beta chain was captured by sequencing in a study of cytomegalovirus exposure and HLA in healthy donors. J lost 0 bases, V lost 3 bases, and 15 bases had no gene match. The CDR3 extends over 20 amino acids. CDR1 is SGDLS, CDR2 YYNGEE, per germline. Separate from the roughly 720-subject first cohort, the approximately 120-subject validation cohort was the one that the donors belonged to. Only in-frame clones appear in the TCRdb table, and some are missing; sequencing was by immunoSEQ multiplex PCR. The repertoire includes about 47,000 clones, roughly 90% of them detected once, and approximately 5.4% sits in the top ten. Whole-study findings and limits: Rare TCR sequences predominated, though certain public TCRs were found in many donors. Cytomegalovirus association was assigned to about 180 TCR beta chains. According to reports, the classifier identified cytomegalovirus status with high specificity and sensitivity.

With respect to this clone: Its antigen is not identified.

Sequenced input: PBMCs. This TCR was recovered from a man aged 18 to 30 in good health and CMV-seronegative. The J gene is TRBJ1-3, the V gene TRBV9, with 10 bases that match TRBD1. CDR3 coding DNA: TGTGCCAGCAGCGCCCTTTGGGGGACAGGGGCTCCCCTCTCTGGAAACACCATATATTTT. It is translated as CASSALWGTGAPLSGNTIYF.